This is a list of T cell receptor beta chains from one sample in a study of blood T cell repertoires in COVID-19. TCRdb keeps only in-frame clones here, not all; method: immunoSEQ multiplex PCR. The sample holds over 100,000 clones, 85% to 90% seen once. Material for sequencing was peripheral blood. The receptors were sampled from a human donor in a cohort sampled during active COVID-19. Both conserved end residues are trimmed from each CDR3. Fields, in order: V gene, CDR3 protein.

>TRBV10-3
AISRAENTEAF
>TRBV6-5
ASSSFHEQF
>TRBV7-2
ASSLGARGNSPLH
>TRBV3-1/TRBV3-2
ASSRRLVNDRANNNEQF
>TRBV5-8
ASSARWGGRGYGYT
>TRBV11-2
ASRPGLAGGKGNEQF
>TRBV5-1
ASSLVPGLNTEAF
>TRBV28
ASSLVLAGMNTGELF
>TRBV5-5
ASLRDRGRYGYT
>TRBV5-5
ASSLWDRPYEQY
>TRBV7-3
ASSLIGVSSYEQY
>TRBV4-3
ASSQLPSAGGAEQY
>TRBV28
ASSSYLRQGIQETQY
>TRBV19
ASSILGPPNTEAF
>TRBV15
ATSRDAGGAGSQPQH
>TRBV29-1
SIWRQALNSGNTIY
>TRBV7-9
ASSEKPGQGFTNSPLH
>TRBV7-8
ASSLSLQGVGYT
>TRBV4-2
ASSQEGGEWPLAYEQY
>TRBV5-8
ASSLYSKVNTEAF
>TRBV5-4
ASSRRGGGGQTNKTQY
>TRBV6-1
ASSEAGGAVQNTQY
>TRBV12-3/TRBV12-4
ASSYALHEQY
>TRBV14
ASSPFRGKTSTDTQY
>TRBV6-1
ASSEYGGTTEAF